The 5 T cell receptor beta chains listed next were all sequenced from one sample in a study of blood T cell repertoires in COVID-19 (TCRdb year 2020). The library was prepared using the immunoSEQ multiplex PCR assay. Not all clones reach the TCRdb copy of this immuneACCESS table, which keeps in-frame sequences only. Checked studies attribute under half of the gap to unresolved V genes and leave the rest unexplained. The sample table shows about 220,000 clones, and more than 70% are seen once. About 2.5% of the sample rests with the top ten. Sequenced input: PBMCs or T cells enriched from blood (not recorded which). These receptors all come from a woman aged 40 to 50 with acute COVID-19.

The chain combines TRBV4-3 with TRBJ1-2; 10 bases are a match to TRBD1. CDR1 LGHNA and CDR2 YSLEER come from the germline V gene. V lost 3 bases, J lost 7 bases, and 8 bases stayed unmatched. The CDR3 totals 15 residues. DNA of the CDR3: TGCGCCAGCAGCCAGGGTCTCGACAGGGGGCCTGGCTACACCTTC. It yields the protein CASSQGLDRGPGYTF.

V gene TRBV30 combines with J gene TRBJ2-7; no definite D call. This CDR3 has 11 amino acids. Trimming cost V 2 bases and J 5 bases, with 7 bases left between them. In germline, CDR1 is GTSNPN, CDR2 SVGIG (reference sequence). CDR3 sequence (DNA): TGTGCCTGGAGTTTGTCCAACGAGCAGTACTTC. Protein: CAWSLSNEQYF.

The chain links TRBV20-1 to TRBJ1-1; D not resolved. Germline V gene sequence: CDR1 DFQATT, CDR2 SNEGSKA (reference sequence). The CDR3 is made up of 13 amino acids. Trimming stripped 6 bases from V and 1 base from J, with 12 bases between. The CDR3 coding sequence is TGCAGTGCAAGTCCGGGTGCGAACACTGAAGCTTTCTTT. Translating it yields CSASPGANTEAFF.

V and J are TRBV6-2 or TRBV6-3 and TRBJ1-2; 8 bases agree with TRBD1. V shed 0 bases, J shed 5 bases, and the junction held 5 bases outside the gene matches. The length of the CDR3 is 15 residues. The V gene's germline CDR1 is MNHEY and CDR2 SVGEGT. The CDR3, as DNA: TGTGCCAGCAGTTACTCGAGCAGGGGGCAATATGGCTACACCTTC. This gives the protein CASSYSSRGQYGYTF.

This clone has a handful of counts. This sequence joins TRBV5-3 and TRBJ1-2; possibly TRBD1 for D (5 bases). TRBV5-3 is an open reading frame whose function is uncertain. V lost 4 bases and J 3 bases, leaving 10 bases between the germline ends. The CDR3 is 13 residues long. The CDR3 loop is CARSPGRDYGYTF. The CDR3 DNA follows: TGTGCCAGAAGCCCCGGCAGGGACTATGGCTACACCTTC.